The T cell receptor beta chain described here comes from a study of cytomegalovirus exposure and HLA in healthy donors. The donors were in the approximately 120-subject validation cohort, distinct from the approximately 700-subject first cohort. Germline trimming cut 10 bases from V and 1 base from J; bases unmatched to any gene: 6. Germline CDR1 LNHDA, CDR2 SQIVND (reference sequence). The CDR3 totals 16 residues. Sequencing used immunoSEQ multiplex PCR; TCRdb keeps in-frame clones, though not all of them. The sample contains over 100,000 clones, over 75% of which appear only once. The study, taken as a whole, reports: TCR sequences were mostly rare, though some public TCRs occurred in many donors. Investigators reported 150 to 200 TCR beta chains as tied to cytomegalovirus.

This clone appeared once. Its specificity is not known. Sequenced sample: PBMCs. The TCR was taken from a woman aged 18-30 years in good health and CMV-seropositive. This chain joins TRBV19 and TRBJ2-2; 13 nucleotides line up with TRBD2. The CDR3: CATQLAGGVNTGELFF. The CDR3 DNA follows: TGTGCCACTCAACTAGCGGGAGGGGTGAACACCGGGGAGCTGTTTTTT. Full variable domain (rest looked up from reference TRBV19 and TRBJ2-2): DGGITQSPKYLFRKEGQNVTLSCEQNLNHDAMYWYRQDPGQGLRLIYYSQIVNDFQKGDIAEGYSVSREKKESFPLTVTSAQKNPTAFYLCATQLAGGVNTGELFFGEGSRLTVL.